The rows below give T cell receptor beta chains drawn from one sample of a study of blood T cells in healthy people across ages. Using its own MiXCR run on the 5' RACE reads, TCRdb lists one record per CDR3 protein. The sample records approximately 940,000 distinct CDR3 sequences, roughly 48% being singletons. Sequenced material: blood. Receptor source: a man aged 30 to 45 in good health. CDR3s include the opening cysteine and the closing phenylalanine or tryptophan. The D gene is left open where the match is weak. The size field is filled for only some rows; it gives once, few, many or a size class.

>-|TRBV21-1|-|TRBJ2-7
TGTGCCAGCAGCAAAGAGATCAGGCCCAACTCCTACGAGCAGTACTTC
CASSKEIRPNSYEQYF
>TRBD1|TRBV12-3/TRBV12-4|few|TRBJ2-5
TGTGCCAGCAGTTTAGTAGGACAGGGGTTGCAGTACTTC
CASSLVGQGLQYF
>-|TRBV3-1|few|TRBJ2-6
TGTGCCAGCAGCCAAGATCGGCGACTCCGCTCTGGGGCCAACGTCCTGACTTTC
CASSQDRRLRSGANVLTF
>-|TRBV4-1|-|TRBJ1-5
TGCGCCAGCAGCCAAGAGAGGGGTAGCAATCAGCCCCAGCATTTT
CASSQERGSNQPQHF
>TRBD2|TRBV27|-|TRBJ2-7
TGTGCCAGCAGTTTCCGGCTAGCGGGGGTATACGAGCAGTACTTC
CASSFRLAGVYEQYF
>-|TRBV12-3/TRBV12-4|-|TRBJ1-1
TGTGCCAGCAGTCGAGATGGGACTGAAGCTTTCTTT
CASSRDGTEAFF
>-|TRBV6-5|few|TRBJ1-2
TGTGCCAGCAGTTTCAGGGGAGGAGAGGGCTACACCTTC
CASSFRGGEGYTF
>-|TRBV10-3|-|TRBJ2-3
TGTGCCAGCAGTGATGGGGCCAAGGGAGATACGCAGTATTTT
CASSDGAKGDTQYF
>-|TRBV5-6|-|TRBJ1-2
TGTGCCAGCAGCCCGTGGGGGGCTCTTTATGGCTACACCTTC
CASSPWGALYGYTF
>-|TRBV4-2|-|TRBJ2-3
TGTGCCAGCAGCCAAGGGGACTCCTCCCATACGCAGTATTTT
CASSQGDSSHTQYF
>-|TRBV4-1|-|TRBJ2-7
TGCGCCAGCAGCCAAGACAGGGGTAATACCTACGAGCAGTACTTC
CASSQDRGNTYEQYF
>-|TRBV20-1|-|TRBJ1-2
TGCAGTGCTAGAGATACGCCAGGGCTGAACTATGGCTACACCTTC
CSARDTPGLNYGYTF
>-|TRBV24-1|few|TRBJ1-2
TGTGCCACCAGTGATCCAGGGAGATTCTATGGCTACACCTTC
CATSDPGRFYGYTF
>-|TRBV7-2|-|TRBJ1-1
TGTGCCAGCAGGGTACAGGGACCCACTGAAGCTTTCTTT
CASRVQGPTEAFF
>-|TRBV7-2|-|TRBJ1-2
TGTGCCAGCAGCCACATTGCCCAGGTTGGTGGCTACACCTTC
CASSHIAQVGGYTF
>TRBD2|TRBV30|few|TRBJ2-1
TGTGCCTGGGGACTAGCGAATGAGCAGTTCTTC
CAWGLANEQFF
>-|TRBV6-1|-|TRBJ1-2
TGTGCCAGCAAGGTGTCTGGTGAGCACTATGGCTACACCTTC
CASKVSGEHYGYTF
>-|TRBV3-1|-|TRBJ1-5
TGTGCCAGCAGCCAAGGGTACCGACCCAACAATCAGCCCCAGCATTTT
CASSQGYRPNNQPQHF
>TRBD2|TRBV7-2|few|TRBJ2-7
TGTGCCAGCAGCTTGACTAGCGGGTCTTTGCAGTACTTC
CASSLTSGSLQYF
>-|TRBV6-6|once|TRBJ2-2
TGTGCCAGCAGGCCCAACAGGTCAAGCGGGGAGCTGTTTTTT
CASRPNRSSGELFF
>-|TRBV7-2|-|TRBJ2-3
TGTGCCAGCAGCTTGACTACCAGGGCCCTATCAGCAGATACGCAGTATTTT
CASSLTTRALSADTQYF
>TRBD2|TRBV9|-|TRBJ2-5
TGTGCCAGCAGCGTGGGACTAGCGAGAAAAGAGGGAGAGACCCAGTACTTC
CASSVGLARKEGETQYF
>TRBD1|TRBV11-3|-|TRBJ2-7
TGTGCCAGCAGCTTCAACGGACAGGTATCATCCTCCTACGAGCAGTACTTC
CASSFNGQVSSSYEQYF
>TRBD2|TRBV9|-|TRBJ2-1
TGTGCCAGCAGCGTAGGACTAGCGGGGGGTATCAATGAGCAGTTCTTC
CASSVGLAGGINEQFF
>TRBD1|TRBV25-1|-|TRBJ1-1
TGTGCCAGCAGCGGGACAGGGGTCACTGAAGCTTTCTTT
CASSGTGVTEAFF
>TRBD2|TRBV20-1|-|TRBJ2-1
TGCAGTGCCCTGGGACTAGCGGCCTCCGACAATGAGCAGTTCTTC
CSALGLAASDNEQFF
>-|TRBV5-6|-|TRBJ1-4
TGTGCCAGCATCCTGGGGGATGAAAAACTGTTTTTT
CASILGDEKLFF
>-|TRBV24-1|once|TRBJ2-1
TGTGCCACCAGTGAGCGGGAATCCTACAATAAGCAGTTCTTC
CATSERESYNKQFF
>-|TRBV5-4|-|TRBJ2-1
TGTGCCAGCAGCGGGGGCACCGCGCATGAGCAGTTCTTC
CASSGGTAHEQFF
>-|TRBV6-2/TRBV6-3|few|TRBJ2-1
TGTGCCAGCAGTTATAAGTTAACTCACAATGAGCAGTTCTTC
CASSYKLTHNEQFF
>-|TRBV4-3|once|TRBJ1-4
TGCGCCAGCAGCCAAGGGGATTATAAACTGTTTTTT
CASSQGDYKLFF
>-|TRBV20-1|-|TRBJ2-7
TGCAGTGCTAGAAGTCGCCGGGGCTACGAGCAGTACTTC
CSARSRRGYEQYF
>-|TRBV7-9|-|TRBJ1-2
TGTGCCAGCAGCCAGGGGACTTTTTCTAACTATGGCTACACCTTC
CASSQGTFSNYGYTF
>-|TRBV27|few|TRBJ2-2
TGTGCCAGCAGTACCTGGGGCAGGGGTGCCGGGGAGCTGTTTTTT
CASSTWGRGAGELFF
>-|TRBV6-2/TRBV6-3|-|TRBJ2-1
TGTGCCAGCAGTGACCCGCTAGCTGATGAGCAGTTCTTC
CASSDPLADEQFF
>TRBD1|TRBV20-1|-|TRBJ2-7
TGCAGTGCCCGGACAGGGCCGGGCTCCTACAATGAGCAGTACTTC
CSARTGPGSYNEQYF
>-|TRBV6-6|-|TRBJ1-2
TGTGCCAGCAGCTACCTAAGAGGGAACGGCTACACCTTC
CASSYLRGNGYTF
>TRBD1|TRBV29-1|-|TRBJ1-2
TGCAGCGTTAAGTGGGACACAGGGGGCTATGGCTACACCTTC
CSVKWDTGGYGYTF
>TRBD1|TRBV18|once|TRBJ1-2
TGTGCCAGCTCACCACTTGGGACAGCTACTAACTATGGCTACACCTTC
CASSPLGTATNYGYTF
>TRBD1|TRBV6-5|-|TRBJ2-5
TGTGCCAGCAGTTACGACAGGGCGAAGACCCAGTACTTC
CASSYDRAKTQYF
>-|TRBV6-1|-|TRBJ2-7
TGTGCCAGCAGTGAAGCGAGGCTTTTACGCGAGCAGTACTTC
CASSEARLLREQYF
>TRBD2|TRBV20-1|few|TRBJ2-1
TGCAGTGCTAGAGATCTTACGGGGGGGGCCAATGAGCAGTTCTTC
CSARDLTGGANEQFF
>-|TRBV6-2/TRBV6-3|few|TRBJ1-1
TGTGCCAGCAGTTACAGGGGGGCGAACACTGAAGCTTTCTTT
CASSYRGANTEAFF
>-|TRBV20-1|few|TRBJ1-1
TGCAGTGCTAGAGATTATCAGGGCCAAGCTTTCTTT
CSARDYQGQAFF
>-|TRBV7-9|-|TRBJ1-2
TGTGCCAGCAGCTTAACGGAAGGGGAGCCTGGCTACACCTTC
CASSLTEGEPGYTF
>TRBD2|TRBV12-3/TRBV12-4|once|TRBJ2-3
TGTGCCAGCAGGACTAGCGCTTACACAGATACGCAGTATTTT
CASRTSAYTDTQYF
>TRBD1|TRBV4-1|-|TRBJ2-7
TGCGCCAGCAGCCAAGACGCACAGGGGTACTACGAGCAGTACTTC
CASSQDAQGYYEQYF
>-|TRBV20-1|-|TRBJ1-1
TGCAGTGCTACACCCCGGGGGCGGGGAAACACTAAAGCTTTCTTT
CSATPRGRGNTKAFF